This TCR beta chain was obtained from a study of T cell responses to AZD1222 COVID-19 vaccine (dated by TCRdb to about 2021). About the study as a whole: AZD1222 recipients given second doses at about 4 weeks or at about 12 weeks were pooled, since spike-specific TCR depth and breadth were not found to differ between the two schedules. TCR sequencing covered fewer than 250 trial participants: 207 given two doses of AZD1222 and some 25 given two doses of MenACWY control vaccine. Trial participants were enrolled into age subgroups of 18-55, 56-69 and 70-plus years, which contained around 150, 28 and 57 TCR-sequenced participants, respectively.

Results and caveats for the whole study, not just this receptor: Because no day 14 peak-response samples were available, repertoires were characterized only after the peak T cell response. Reportedly, close to half of the unique spike-specific TCRs recognized epitopes lying outside the regions that are mutated in the B.1.351 and B.1.1.7 variants. Participants were mostly white British, with more females than males. The authors suggested clonal diversity may have been underestimated. Conclusions about previously exposed vaccinees were limited because only a handful of AZD1222 recipients were SARS-CoV-2 seropositive at baseline. In the small 56-69-year group, the increase in depth fell short of significance, most likely because of low power. The vaccine-associated CD4 TCRs covered the entire spike protein, and the dominant responses fell in regions 160-218 and 743-854. A significant rise in spike-specific TCR breadth and depth was observed after two AZD1222 doses relative to day 0 and relative to MenACWY recipients.

As regards this clone: Its antigen is still unknown. Nothing much larger sits one base from this clone, and base qualities are not available.

The CDR3 has 19 amino acids, counting the end cysteine and phenylalanine. Solely the CDR3 DNA is kept, with 57 bases framed from the first base. The junction carries 22 bases between V and J, which are trimmed by 4 bases and 0 bases respectively. Per the germline V gene, SGHTA is the CDR1 and FQGNSA is the CDR2. The time point label, as the study defines it: baseline before first vaccination. Vaccinee samples were obtained from the UK trials COV001 and COV002, which included a single-blind randomized controlled phase 2/3 trial of AZD1222 (ChAdOx1 nCoV-19) in healthy adults. For TCRbeta chain sequencing, PBMC samples from trial participants were taken at day 0 and at day 28 after the second dose. The CDR3 regions of human TCRbeta chains were analyzed by immunosequencing. In the original analysis: Repertoire TCRs were matched against a reference library of SARS-CoV-2-specific TCRs generated with the MIRA antigen-specificity platform. Breadth was defined as the fraction of unique TCRs that were SARS-CoV-2-associated. Depth was defined as the fraction of total T cells that were SARS-CoV-2-associated. Each spike-specific TCR was assigned to its reactive spike region and to a CD4 or CD8 class using the MIRA data. Log10-transformed breadth and depth values were compared by one-way ANOVA with Sidak's multiple comparisons tests. This immuneACCESS table, as held by TCRdb, lists in-frame sequences with V and J called but not all clones. Of the missing ones, under half trace to an unresolved V gene in checked studies; the others have no known cause. Clonal size and the V and J genes are those of that table, whereas D and trimming came from the DNA. Recorded for this sample are approximately 180,000 clones; approximately 86% of them occurred a single time. In total, the top ten clones hold roughly 7.7% of the sample.

The source is an adult in good health. The material sequenced was peripheral blood, taken on day 0 of AZD1222 vaccination. The sequence links TRBV7-2 to TRBJ1-3; TRBD1 is perhaps the D gene, given 5 matching bases. The CDR3: CASSSGAGFRMGSGNTIYF. The nucleotide sequence reads as follows: TGTGCCAGCAGCTCCGGGGCAGGGTTTAGAATGGGCTCTGGAAACACCATATATTTT.